The 9 T cell receptor beta chains given below trace back to one sample, sequenced in a study of blood T cell repertoires in COVID-19. Generated by immunoSEQ multiplex PCR, the TCRdb table keeps only in-frame clones and is missing some. The table has about 310,000 clones, approximately 91% seen once. Sample: PBMCs or T cells enriched from blood (not recorded which). These receptors were taken from a woman between 35 and 50 years old who had recovered from COVID-19.

The rearrangement links TRBV30 to TRBJ2-3, with 7 positions matching TRBD1. CDR3 length equals 11 residues. J gave up 11 bases and V 7 bases, and 9 bases lay outside the gene matches. The germline V gene has CDR1 GTSNPN and CDR2 SVGIG (reference sequence). Here the CDR3 reads CASLRGPRQYF. CDR3 sequence (DNA): TGTGCCTCCCTAAGGGGGCCTAGGCAGTATTTT.

The chain links TRBV19 to TRBJ2-1, with D possibly matching TRBD2 (6 bases). In germline, CDR1 is LNHDA, CDR2 SQIVND (reference sequence). The CDR3 loop spans 13 amino acids. The V gene lost 4 bases and the J gene lost 9 bases, with 13 bases spanning the gap. The CDR3 spells CASSTGEGGEQFF. The CDR3, as DNA: TGTGCCAGTAGTACGGGCGAGGGAGGTGAGCAGTTCTTC.

Concerning this clone: This specimen includes other DNA sequences encoding the same CDR3. The V gene is TRBV2, the J gene TRBJ1-2; D gene ambiguous. This CDR3 spans 11 amino acids. Germline V gene sequence: CDR1 SNHLY, CDR2 FYNNEI. Trimming removed 8 bases at V and 2 bases at J, with 6 bases between. The CDR3 bases are TGTGCCAGCGTGGAGAACTATGGCTACACCTTC. As protein: CASVENYGYTF.

The V call is TRBV2, the J call TRBJ2-7, with TRBD2 identical over 13 bases. This CDR3 has 20 residues. Germline-derived CDR1 and CDR2 are SNHLY and FYNNEI. The ends lost 5 bases at V and 4 bases at J; junction bases unmatched: 20. CDR3 sequence: CASSLPGLAGTQQENYEQYF. CDR3 nucleotide sequence: TGTGCCAGCAGTCTCCCGGGACTAGCGGGAACCCAACAGGAAAATTACGAGCAGTACTTC.

The chain joins TRBV3-1 (or the pseudogene TRBV3-2) to TRBJ2-2; D unclear. Germline V gene lookup returns CDR1 LGHDT and CDR2 YNNKEL (reference sequence). Trimming removed 6 bases from V and 1 base from J, with 12 bases in between. The CDR3 runs 15 residues. CDR3 coding DNA: TGTGCCAGCAGTCGTTTCCCAGGGAACACCGGGGAGCTGTTTTTT. This encodes CASSRFPGNTGELFF.

V usage is TRBV19 and J usage is TRBJ1-2; the match to TRBD1 covers 7 bases. CDR3 length: 16 amino acids. Germline V gene sequence: CDR1 LNHDA, CDR2 SQIVND (reference sequence). The ends lost 3 bases at V and 7 bases at J; junction bases unmatched: 14. CDR3 region: CASSMRTGAGPVGYTF. The DNA for the CDR3 is TGTGCCAGTAGTATGAGGACAGGCGCCGGTCCGGTTGGCTACACCTTC. Full variable domain (rest looked up from reference TRBV19 and TRBJ1-2): DGGITQSPKYLFRKEGQNVTLSCEQNLNHDAMYWYRQDPGQGLRLIYYSQIVNDFQKGDIAEGYSVSREKKESFPLTVTSAQKNPTAFYLCASSMRTGAGPVGYTFGSGTRLTVV.

This chain links TRBV7-9 with TRBJ2-5; a weak D match, TRBD2 (5 bases). The CDR3 spans 14 residues. V lost 1 base to trimming and J lost 9 bases, with 15 bases between them. Germline CDR1 SEHNR, CDR2 FQNEAQ (reference sequence). Written as DNA, the CDR3 is TGTGCCAGCAGCTTAGGGACTTCTCAAAGGTCCCAGTACTTC. It yields the protein CASSLGTSQRSQYF.

The chain uses TRBV19 and TRBJ2-3; 11 bases are a match to TRBD2. This CDR3 is built from 17 residues. Germline CDR1 LNHDA, CDR2 SQIVND (reference sequence). J lost 2 bases, V lost 2 bases, and 6 bases had no gene match. CDR3 sequence: CASSIRIAGGITDTQYF. In nucleotides, the CDR3 is TGTGCCAGTAGTATAAGGATAGCGGGAGGGATCACAGATACGCAGTATTTT.

J is TRBJ2-2 and V is TRBV7-9, with a possible D match to TRBD1 (5 bases). Germline CDR1 SEHNR, CDR2 FQNEAQ (reference sequence). The CDR3 runs to 13 residues. The V end was cut by 2 bases, the J end by 4 bases, with 5 bases between. The CDR3 sequence is CASSLQGTGELFF. The CDR3 DNA reads as TGTGCCAGCAGCTTACAGGGCACCGGGGAGCTGTTTTTT. Full variable domain (remainder filled in from reference TRBV7-9 and TRBJ2-2): DTGVSQNPRHKITKRGQNVTFRCDPISEHNRLYWYRQTLGQGPEFLTYFQNEAQLEKSRLLSDRFSAERPKGSFSTLEIQRTEQGDSAMYLCASSLQGTGELFFGEGSRLTVL.